This TCR beta chain was identified in a study of T cells in localized non-small cell lung cancer. TCRdb keeps only in-frame clones here, not all; method: immunoSEQ multiplex PCR. The data show about 40,000 clones, 81% seen once. Germline CDR1 SGHTA, CDR2 FQGNSA. The V segment lost 5 bases and the J segment 4 bases; nucleotides outside the gene matches: 4. The CDR3 contains 13 residues. The V call is TRBV7-2, the J call TRBJ2-5; TRBD1 aligns across 7 bases. The sequencing here drew on peripheral blood mononuclear cells, taken before any cancer treatment. This sequence was found in a male donor aged 60 or over with stage II lung adenocarcinoma. The CDR3 region has the DNA TGTGCCAGCAGCCTATGGACAGGAGAGACCCAGTACTTC. This encodes CASSLWTGETQYF.